The 20 T cell receptor beta chains reported below all come from one sample, sequenced in a study of T cell repertoires in cytomegalovirus infection. TCRdb used MiXCR to reprocess the reads, holding one entry per CDR3 protein. Among roughly 800,000 distinct CDR3 sequences listed, roughly 29% were seen once. These TCRs are of unknown antigen specificity. The sample in question was cultured CD8+ T cells from PBMCs, obtained from culture after CMV antigen stimulation. These receptors were taken from a human donor in good health (CMV status not recorded). Some clones in this sample may be carry-over from other donors' samples.

To note about this clonotype: Sequence at one end of the junction differs from germline and may be a read error. The chain employs TRBV4-1 and TRBJ2-2, with TRBD1 matching 9 bases. The CDR3 runs 15 residues. CDR1 is MGHRA and CDR2 is YSYEKL in the germline V gene. The CDR3 loop reads CASSSTGGHTGELFF. The CDR3, as DNA: TGTGCCAGCAGCTCAACAGGGGGCCACACCGGGGAGCTGTTTTTT.

The CDR3 coding sequence is TGTGCCAGCAGTGATCTTTGGACAATCTATGGCTACACCTTC. It is translated as CASSDLWTIYGYTF. The chain joins TRBV6-1 to TRBJ1-2, with TRBD1 as a possible D gene (5 bases). Looked up from germline, CDR1 is MNHNS and CDR2 is SASEGT. The V end was cut by 3 bases, the J end by 4 bases, with 12 bases between. CDR3 length: 14 amino acids.

This sequence joins TRBV7-8 and TRBJ2-1; 8 nucleotides match TRBD2. V shed 6 bases, J shed 8 bases, and the junction held 15 bases outside the gene matches. CDR1 SGHVS and CDR2 FQNEAQ come from the germline V gene. There are 16 residues in the CDR3. The CDR3 here is CASSPDGRGAPDEQFF. CDR3 DNA sequence: TGTGCCAGCAGTCCAGATGGGCGGGGGGCCCCCGATGAGCAGTTCTTC.

The CDR3, as DNA: TGTGCCAGCAGCTTACCCCCTGGGACAGGGAAAGAAGCTGGCTACACCTTC. Encoded protein: CASSLPPGTGKEAGYTF. The gene calls are TRBV7-3 and TRBJ1-2; TRBD1 matches at 9 bases. Germline V lookup: CDR1 SGHTA, CDR2 FQGTGA. The CDR3 is 17 amino acids. The V gene end was trimmed by 2 bases and the J gene end by 7 bases; junction bases not matched to a gene: 14.

This clonotype was found once. The V gene is TRBV7-9, the J gene TRBJ2-7; TRBD1 is a possible D gene (6 bases). CDR1 and CDR2 from the germline V gene are SEHNR and FQNEAQ (reference sequence). Trimming removed 2 bases from V and 6 bases from J, with 11 bases in between. The length of the CDR3 is 13 residues. The CDR3 sequence is CASSLTEQGEQYF. The CDR3 coding sequence is TGTGCCAGCAGCTTAACGGAACAGGGCGAGCAGTACTTC.

This clonotype came up many times. The chain joins TRBV7-3 to TRBJ2-2, with D maybe TRBD1 (5 bases). V was pared by 5 bases and J by 1 base, with 17 bases between. This CDR3 region has 17 residues. CDR1 is SGHTA and CDR2 is FQGTGA in the germline V gene. CDR3 protein: CASSPYRTGRNTGELFF. The CDR3 DNA follows: TGTGCCAGCAGCCCTTACAGGACGGGCAGGAACACCGGGGAGCTGTTTTTT.

This clonotype was observed a few times. The rearrangement uses TRBV19 and TRBJ2-2; TRBD1 matches 11 bases. The germline V gene encodes CDR1 LNHDA and CDR2 SQIVND (reference sequence). V lost 5 bases and J lost 4; bases outside the gene matches: 3. CDR3 length: 15 residues. For the CDR3, the DNA is TGTGCCAGTAGTTTCGGGACAGGGGGCACCGGGGAGCTGTTTTTT. Translated, it gives CASSFGTGGTGELFF.

This clonotype was observed a handful of times. The chain has TRBV19 and TRBJ1-1, with TRBD1 as a possible D gene (6 bases). The CDR3 consists of 13 residues. Trimming pared 8 bases from V and 4 bases from J, leaving 14 bases between. Per germline, CDR1 LNHDA and CDR2 SQIVND (reference sequence). The CDR3 protein is CASAQGTATEAFF. As DNA, the CDR3 is TGTGCCAGTGCTCAGGGGACGGCCACTGAAGCTTTCTTT. The full variable domain, its missing parts supplied by reference TRBV19 and TRBJ1-1, is DGGITQSPKYLFRKEGQNVTLSCEQNLNHDAMYWYRQDPGQGLRLIYYSQIVNDFQKGDIAEGYSVSREKKESFPLTVTSAQKNPTAFYLCASAQGTATEAFFGQGTRLTVV.

The chain links TRBV4-3 to TRBJ2-3; 7 bases agree with TRBD2. The germline V gene has CDR1 LGHNA and CDR2 YSLEER. V shed 0 bases, J shed 2 bases, and the junction held 5 bases outside the gene matches. The CDR3 sequence is 16 residues long. The CDR3 region is CASSQDPSGNTDTQYF. The CDR3 bases are TGCGCCAGCAGCCAAGATCCTAGCGGAAACACAGATACGCAGTATTTT.

This chain uses TRBV6-6 with TRBJ2-1, with D tentatively TRBD1 or TRBD2 (5 bases each). In germline, CDR1 is MNHNY, CDR2 SVGAGI (reference sequence). The ends were cut back, 0 bases at V and 8 bases at J, with 14 bases in the middle. The CDR3 runs to 15 residues. Here the CDR3 reads CASSYSGEAGDEQFF. CDR3 sequence (DNA): TGTGCCAGCAGTTACTCGGGGGAAGCTGGGGATGAGCAGTTCTTC.

The chain couples TRBV6-6 to TRBJ1-1; D not resolved. CDR3 length equals 15 residues. CDR1 MNHNY and CDR2 SVGAGI come from the germline V gene (reference sequence). Trimming stripped 5 bases from V and 0 bases from J, with 13 bases between. CDR3 in amino acids: CASSHTSTLNTEAFF. CDR3 sequence (DNA): TGTGCCAGCAGTCACACATCGACCCTGAACACTGAAGCTTTCTTT.

V gene TRBV6-5 combines with J gene TRBJ2-3, with D possibly matching TRBD1 (5 bases). This CDR3 region has 11 residues. Germline V gene lookup returns CDR1 MNHEY and CDR2 SVGAGI. V lost 7 bases and J lost 10, with 12 bases in between. The chain's CDR3 is CASTDSLAQYF. The CDR3 nucleotides read TGTGCCAGCACCGACAGCTTGGCGCAGTATTTT.

This clonotype showed up many times. This chain joins TRBV6-2 or TRBV6-3 and TRBJ2-7; D assignment may be TRBD1 or TRBD2 (5 bases each). The germline CDR1 and CDR2 sequences are MNHEY and SVGEGT. The CDR3 contains 14 residues. V lost 8 bases to trimming and J lost 0 bases, with 14 bases between them. Written as DNA, the CDR3 is TGTGCCAGCCACGACAGCGGACCCTCCTACGAGCAGTACGTC. This sequence encodes CASHDSGPSYEQYV.

The rearrangement joins TRBV7-2 to TRBJ1-3, with D unclear. The V end was cut by 5 bases, the J end by 3 bases, with 20 bases between. This CDR3 has 17 amino acids. The V gene's germline CDR1 is SGHTA and CDR2 FQGNSA. CDR3 nucleotides: TGTGCCAGCAGCCTCACTATGGGCGGTTGGGATGGAAACACCATATATTTT. It codes for CASSLTMGGWDGNTIYF.

This clonotype was counted a few times. J is TRBJ1-2 and V is TRBV7-8; D may be TRBD1 (5 bases). Germline CDR1 reads SGHVS; CDR2 reads FQNEAQ. V was trimmed by 7 bases and J by 6 bases, leaving 18 bases between them. The CDR3 length is 14 residues. For the CDR3, the DNA is TGTGCCAGCAAATCGGGACCCGCTTATGATGGCTACACCTTC. The encoded protein is CASKSGPAYDGYTF.

The chain uses TRBV27 and TRBJ1-5, with D uncertain. Deletions cut 2 bases from V and 4 bases from J, with 9 bases between. The CDR3 length is 14 residues. Germline V gene data show CDR1 as MNHEY and CDR2 as SMNVEV (reference sequence). CDR3 nucleotide sequence: TGTGCCAGCAGTTTACCGGGAACTAATCAGCCCCAGCATTTT. Translation: CASSLPGTNQPQHF.

The chain has TRBV10-3 and TRBJ2-7, with 7 bases matching TRBD1. V was clipped by 6 bases and J by 4 bases; unmatched bases: 6. The CDR3 is 13 amino acids. From germline, CDR1 is ENHRY and CDR2 SYGVKD. The CDR3 sequence: CAISPGQQYEQYF. For the CDR3, the DNA is TGTGCCATCAGCCCGGGACAGCAATACGAGCAGTACTTC.

This clonotype was seen at least ten times. V and J are TRBV7-6 and TRBJ2-3; the match to TRBD1 covers 10 bases. The CDR3 consists of 14 residues. Looked up from germline, CDR1 is SGHVS and CDR2 is FNYEAQ. The trim removed 5 bases at V and 4 bases at J, leaving 3 bases unmatched. CDR3 sequence reads: CASSQTGGSDTQYF. DNA of the CDR3: TGTGCCAGCAGCCAGACAGGGGGCTCAGATACGCAGTATTTT.

The J gene is TRBJ2-7, the V gene TRBV6-5, with D tentatively TRBD1 or TRBD2 (5 bases each). CDR1 and CDR2 from the germline V gene are MNHEY and SVGAGI. The V and J ends lost 0 bases and 2 bases respectively, with 11 bases between them. This CDR3 region has 15 residues. The CDR3 sequence: CASSYSGDGAYEQYV. The DNA for the CDR3 is TGTGCCAGCAGTTACTCCGGGGACGGGGCCTACGAGCAGTACGTC.

The J gene is TRBJ1-1, the V gene TRBV9; possible D gene TRBD1, 5 bases. Between the trimmed V and J ends, which lost 4 bases and 10 bases, there was a span of 11 bases. The CDR3 runs to 11 residues. Germline V gene lookup returns CDR1 SGDLS and CDR2 YYNGEE. The CDR3 sequence is CASSYVQGAFF. The CDR3 bases are TGTGCCAGCAGCTACGTTCAGGGAGCTTTCTTT.